This T cell receptor (beta chain) was observed in a study of pediatric ulcerative colitis. Rectal tissue came from one to two pinch biopsies taken at colonoscopy. The CDR3 extends over 13 amino acids. Assay: immunoSEQ multiplex PCR; the TCRdb copy retains only in-frame clones and omits some. The table includes about 16,000 clones, roughly 74% detected once. Points on this clone: What it binds is unknown.

Study conclusions and caveats: Rectal repertoires separated controls, mild-moderate and acute severe colitis. Repertoires came from total lymphocyte DNA, not specific subsets.

This sequence originates from a boy aged 5-17 years with moderate ulcerative colitis. Sequencing input: gut tissue. J is TRBJ2-5 and V is TRBV12-1; TRBD2 is the table's D call, not checked against the DNA. TRBV12-1 is a recognized pseudogene. The CDR3 reads CASSFPSAQTQYF. The CDR3, as DNA: TGTGCCAGCAGCTTTCCCAGCGCGCAAACCCAGTACTTC.